The subject of this entry is one TCR beta chain. These data come from a study of technical replicates of blood from a handful of donors. Assay used: immunoSEQ multiplex PCR; TCRdb lists only in-frame clones, some missing. The profile shows over 85,000 clones, approximately 94% of them singletons. The V gene lost 4 bases and the J gene lost 6 bases, with 18 bases spanning the gap. CDR1 is SGHDN, CDR2 FVKESK, per germline. The CDR3 runs 16 residues. Sequencing was done on a sample of T cells isolated from PBMCs. The TCR was taken from a human donor in good health. The V gene is TRBV14, the J gene TRBJ2-2; weak D call: TRBD1 (6 bases). Here the CDR3 reads CASSPLGLPGAGELFF. The CDR3 nucleotides read TGTGCCAGCAGCCCACTAGGACTCCCAGGGGCCGGGGAGCTGTTTTTT. The full variable domain, its missing parts supplied by reference TRBV14 and TRBJ2-2, is EAGVTQFPSHSVIEKGQTVTLRCDPISGHDNLYWYRRVMGKEIKFLLHFVKESKQDESGMPNNRFLAERTGGTYSTLKVQPAELEDSGVYFCASSPLGLPGAGELFFGEGSRLTVL.